Shown below are 23 T cell receptor beta chains from a single sample sequenced in a study of T cells after yellow fever vaccination (dated 2019 in TCRdb). Sample treatment or condition, as interpreted from the label and publication: live attenuated yellow fever vaccine strain. The library relied on 5' RACE. The instrument was an Illumina HiSeq 2500. TCRdb cleaned the public reads at Q25 with fastp, built clones with MiXCR and kept in-frame beta chains. CDR3 protein duplicates are merged, each entry listing the most common genes and DNA. This sample is represented by hundreds of thousands of distinct CDR3 sequences; roughly 8% of them were singletons. Of the sample, around 17% falls within the top ten clones. This specimen consisted of PBMCs, obtained approximately 47 days after the first yellow fever vaccination. The source is a man aged 18-30 years who received the YFV17D yellow fever vaccine.

This clonotype showed up just a few times. The chain joins TRBV11-2 to TRBJ2-5; TRBD1 matches at 8 bases. Germline V gives CDR1 SGHAT, CDR2 FQNNGV. This CDR3 has 15 residues. The J segment lost 2 bases and the V segment lost 4 bases, leaving 6 bases of the junction unmatched. CDR3 region: CASSSYRQGQETQYF. The CDR3 nucleotides read TGTGCCAGCAGCTCCTACCGACAGGGGCAAGAGACCCAGTACTTC.

This chain connects TRBV12-3 or TRBV12-4 to TRBJ2-3; 7 nucleotides line up with TRBD1. The CDR3 is made up of 15 amino acids. J was trimmed by 4 bases and V by 5 bases; bases with no gene match: 9. The CDR3 protein is CASSPQGDGADTQYF. CDR3 in DNA: TGTGCCAGCAGTCCCCAGGGGGATGGGGCAGATACGCAGTATTTT.

This clonotype was seen more than once but under ten times. The chain carries TRBV2 and TRBJ1-4; D unclear. Germline-derived CDR1 and CDR2 are SNHLY and FYNNEI. The CDR3 extends over 12 amino acids. With 8 bases removed from V and 8 bases from J, the gap between germline ends came to 12 bases. The CDR3 reads CASSGAEEKLFF. CDR3 coding DNA: TGTGCCAGCTCAGGCGCTGAGGAAAAACTGTTTTTT.

This clonotype occurred a few times. This rearrangement joins TRBV15 to TRBJ2-1; D possibly corresponds to TRBD1 (5 bases). The germline V gene has CDR1 LNHNV and CDR2 YYDKDF (reference sequence). Between the trimmed V and J ends, which lost 4 bases and 9 bases, there was a span of 13 bases. The CDR3 runs to 13 residues. CDR3 sequence: CATSKGQNPEQFF. Here the CDR3 DNA reads TGTGCCACCAGCAAGGGGCAAAATCCTGAGCAGTTCTTC. Filled out from reference TRBV15 and TRBJ2-1, the complete variable domain reads DAMVIQNPRYQVTQFGKPVTLSCSQTLNHNVMYWYQQKSSQAPKLLFHYYDKDFNNEADTPDNFQSRRPNTSFCFLDIRSPGLGDTAMYLCATSKGQNPEQFFGPGTRLTVL.

This clonotype was detected a few times. V usage is TRBV7-2 and J usage is TRBJ1-2, with TRBD1 as a possible D gene (5 bases). Germline CDR1 is SGHTA and CDR2 is FQGNSA. The CDR3 extends over 17 amino acids. V was pared by 2 bases and J by 3 bases, with 19 bases between. CDR3 residues: CASSLNGGGNQDYGYTF. In nucleotides, the CDR3 is TGTGCCAGCAGCTTAAACGGGGGGGGTAATCAGGACTATGGCTACACCTTC.

This clonotype turned up a few times. The chain carries TRBV10-3 and TRBJ2-3, with D possibly matching TRBD1 (6 bases). CDR3 length equals 12 residues. Germline loops: CDR1 ENHRY, CDR2 SYGVKD. The ends were cut back, 8 bases at V and 2 bases at J, with 8 bases in the middle. As DNA, the CDR3 is TGTGCCATCGGACAGATCACAGATACGCAGTATTTT. It encodes CAIGQITDTQYF.

There are many counts of this clonotype. The chain is built from TRBV29-1 and TRBJ2-1, with 9 bases that match TRBD1. Germline trimming cut 7 bases from V and 5 bases from J; bases unmatched to any gene: 6. The CDR3 covers 13 residues. Germline CDR1 SQVTM, CDR2 ANQGSEA. The chain's CDR3 is CSGRDRVDNEQFF. Here the CDR3 DNA reads TGCAGCGGCCGGGACAGGGTAGACAATGAGCAGTTCTTC.

This clonotype occurred a few times. The chain has TRBV18 and TRBJ1-1; D possibly corresponds to TRBD1 (5 bases). The CDR3 consists of 15 residues. Germline assignment: CDR1 KGHSH and CDR2 LQKENI. With 1 base removed from V and 4 bases from J, the gap between germline ends came to 13 bases. The CDR3 loop reads CASSPLAGEGTEAFF. Here the CDR3 DNA reads TGTGCCAGCTCACCACTTGCGGGGGAGGGCACTGAAGCTTTCTTT.

As regards this clonotype: A much larger clone lies a single base off, so this may be a read error. This chain joins TRBV4-2 and TRBJ2-1; D not resolved. Germline-derived CDR1 and CDR2 are LGHNA and YNFKEQ. The CDR3 contains 15 residues. V dropped 4 bases and J dropped 9 bases, with 19 bases sitting between them. As DNA, the CDR3 is TGTGCCAGCAGCCCCCGTTCGATGCCCTCTCTTGAGCAGTTCTTC. Its translation: CASSPRSMPSLEQFF.

V usage is TRBV7-8 and J usage is TRBJ1-1, with D perhaps TRBD1 (5 bases). From germline, CDR1 is SGHVS and CDR2 FQNEAQ. V lost 4 bases to trimming and J lost 3 bases, with 15 bases between them. This CDR3 has 15 residues. CDR3 in amino acids: CASSYSRDGDTEAFF. CDR3 bases: TGTGCCAGCAGCTATTCCCGGGACGGGGACACTGAAGCTTTCTTT.

Only a few counts were recorded for this clonotype. The rearrangement links TRBV20-1 to TRBJ2-4; tentatively, D is TRBD1 (5 bases). This CDR3 is 15 amino acids long. CDR1 is DFQATT and CDR2 is SNEGSKA in the germline V gene (reference sequence). Trimming left V 1 base short and J 1 base short, with 11 bases between. In DNA, the CDR3 is TGCAGTGCTAGAGTAGGGGCCGGGGCCAAAAACATTCAGTACTTC. Its protein product is CSARVGAGAKNIQYF.

This clonotype occurred a few times. This chain uses TRBV7-9 with TRBJ2-7; D possibly corresponds to TRBD1 (6 bases). The CDR3 runs 15 residues. Germline V gene data show CDR1 as SEHNR and CDR2 as FQNEAQ (reference sequence). The V end was cut by 4 bases, the J end by 2 bases, with 15 bases between. In DNA, the CDR3 is TGTGCCAGCAGCTCTACCTCGGACAGAGCCTACGAGCAGTACTTC. Amino acid sequence: CASSSTSDRAYEQYF.

This chain joins TRBV28 and TRBJ1-2, with TRBD1 matching over 7 bases. The CDR3 sequence is 13 residues long. Germline CDR1 MDHEN, CDR2 SYDVKM. V lost 7 bases, J lost 3 bases, and 5 bases stayed unmatched. Here the CDR3 reads CASKLGTDYGYTF. The CDR3 DNA sequence: TGTGCCAGCAAACTCGGGACAGACTATGGCTACACCTTC.

This clonotype was counted between two and nine times. The rearrangement links TRBV6-5 to TRBJ1-5; D perhaps matches TRBD1 (6 bases). Germline V gene data show CDR1 as MNHEY and CDR2 as SVGAGI. V shed 2 bases and J shed 3 bases, with 11 bases lying between them. This CDR3 has 15 residues. In DNA, the CDR3 is TGTGCCAGCAGTTACCCAGGGGCGACCAATCAGCCCCAGCATTTT. Translated, it gives CASSYPGATNQPQHF.

This clonotype was observed a handful of times. V and J are TRBV11-2 and TRBJ2-1; 12 positions agree with TRBD2. CDR3 length equals 17 residues. CDR1 is SGHAT and CDR2 is FQNNGV in the germline V gene. J was trimmed by 6 bases and V by 5 bases; bases with no gene match: 11. The CDR3 reads CASSLDLAGGPFNEQFF. Here the CDR3 DNA reads TGTGCCAGCAGCCTCGATCTAGCGGGGGGGCCCTTCAATGAGCAGTTCTTC. The variable domain in full, completed from reference TRBV11-2 and TRBJ2-1, reads EAGVAQSPRYKIIEKRQSVAFWCNPISGHATLYWYQQILGQGPKLLIQFQNNGVVDDSQLPKDRFSAERLKGVDSTLKIQPAKLEDSAVYLCASSLDLAGGPFNEQFFGPGTRLTVL.

This clonotype was observed a handful of times. This chain joins TRBV20-1 and TRBJ2-1, with TRBD2 identical over 8 bases. The CDR3 is made up of 16 amino acids. The germline V gene encodes CDR1 DFQATT and CDR2 SNEGSKA (reference sequence). J lost 10 bases, V lost 0 bases, and 14 bases had no gene match. The CDR3 nucleotides are TGCAGTGCTAGAGACAGTAGCCAGCGGGGGAGGAGGGAGCAGTTCTTC. This gives the protein CSARDSSQRGRREQFF.

Details on this clonotype: Germline and junction disagree at one end, which may indicate a read error. The chain combines TRBV2 with TRBJ2-4; TRBD2 agrees at 10 bases. There are 15 residues in the CDR3. The germline gives CDR1 SNHLY, CDR2 FYNNEI. The CDR3 is CASSTGTSVYSIPYF. The CDR3 nucleotides read TGTGCCAGCAGTACCGGGACTAGCGTATACTCCATTCCGTACTTC.

The chain links TRBV20-1 to TRBJ2-7; D possibly matches TRBD1 or TRBD2 (6 bases each). The CDR3 consists of 14 residues. V lost 0 bases and J 4 bases, leaving 13 bases between the germline ends. Germline V lookup: CDR1 DFQATT, CDR2 SNEGSKA (reference sequence). The CDR3 spells CSAREGGRTYEQYF. The CDR3 DNA reads as TGCAGTGCTAGAGAAGGGGGGCGGACGTACGAGCAGTACTTC.

In this sample, this clonotype turned up a few times. The chain employs TRBV4-2 and TRBJ1-4; D is ambiguous. CDR3 length: 16 amino acids. V lost 1 base and J 7 bases, leaving 16 bases between the germline ends. In germline, CDR1 is LGHNA, CDR2 YNFKEQ. CDR3 sequence reads: CASSQGGNWEGEKLFF. The DNA for the CDR3 is TGTGCCAGCAGCCAAGGTGGGAACTGGGAGGGTGAAAAACTGTTTTTT.

This clonotype turned up a few times. The chain combines TRBV19 with TRBJ2-3, with D perhaps TRBD2 (6 bases). This CDR3 has 14 amino acids. V was shortened by 6 bases and J by 5 bases, with 15 bases between the two germline ends. CDR1 is LNHDA, CDR2 SQIVND, per germline (reference sequence). In DNA form, the CDR3 reads TGTGCCAGTAGAACCGGGACTTCGGGAGATACGCAGTATTTT. Its translation is CASRTGTSGDTQYF.

V is TRBV5-1 and J is TRBJ2-1, with TRBD1 matching 9 bases. This CDR3 spans 14 amino acids. V shed 4 bases and J 7 bases; nucleotides not matched to a gene: 6. The germline CDR1 and CDR2 sequences are SGHRS and YFSETQ. The CDR3, as DNA: TGCGCCAGCAGCCTGGGGGACAGGGCAAATGAGCAGTTCTTC. This encodes CASSLGDRANEQFF.

In this sample, this clonotype turned up many times. This sequence joins TRBV7-2 and TRBJ2-7; perhaps D is TRBD1 or TRBD2 (5 bases each). CDR1 and CDR2 from the germline V gene are SGHTA and FQGNSA. The CDR3 is 16 residues long. Trimming stripped 5 bases from V and 3 bases from J, with 20 bases between. This chain's CDR3 is CASSPASGIRGYEQYF. The CDR3 coding sequence is TGTGCCAGCAGCCCGGCATCCGGGATAAGGGGCTACGAGCAGTACTTC.

There are a few counts of this clonotype. V gene TRBV11-2 combines with J gene TRBJ2-5; D gene unclear. This CDR3 is built from 15 residues. V was pared by 5 bases and J by 5 bases, with 18 bases between. CDR1 and CDR2 from the germline V gene are SGHAT and FQNNGV. CDR3 residues: CASSPRPISWETQYF. For the CDR3, the DNA is TGTGCCAGCAGCCCTCGACCAATTAGCTGGGAGACCCAGTACTTC.